This T cell receptor beta chain was identified during a study of blood T cell repertoires in COVID-19. This clone is a singleton in its sample. The data were produced by immunoSEQ multiplex PCR, yet TCRdb's version contains in-frame clones alone and is incomplete. The sample has about 170,000 clones, around 85% seen once. Germline V gene sequence: CDR1 SNHLY, CDR2 FYNNEI. This CDR3 comprises 15 residues. After removal of 6 bases from V and 0 bases from J, the junction contained 4 bases not matched to a gene. The sequence was collected from a man aged 55-75 years who had recovered from COVID-19. The chain is built from TRBV2 and TRBJ2-2, with 7 bases that match TRBD1. The sample consisted of peripheral blood. In DNA, the CDR3 is TGTGCCAGCAGCCGGGACAGTACGAACACCGGGGAGCTGTTTTTT. Translating it yields CASSRDSTNTGELFF.